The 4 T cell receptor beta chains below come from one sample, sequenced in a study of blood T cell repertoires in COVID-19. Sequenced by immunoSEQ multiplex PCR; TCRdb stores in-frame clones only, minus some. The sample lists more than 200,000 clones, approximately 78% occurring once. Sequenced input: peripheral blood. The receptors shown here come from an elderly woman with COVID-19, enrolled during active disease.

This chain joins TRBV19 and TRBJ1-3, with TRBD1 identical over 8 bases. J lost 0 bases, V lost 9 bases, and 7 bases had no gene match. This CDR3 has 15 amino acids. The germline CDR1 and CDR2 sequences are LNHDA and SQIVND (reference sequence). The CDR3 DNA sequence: TGTGCCAGCCGTCGACAGGGGCCCTCTGGAAACACCATATATTTT. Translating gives CASRRQGPSGNTIYF.

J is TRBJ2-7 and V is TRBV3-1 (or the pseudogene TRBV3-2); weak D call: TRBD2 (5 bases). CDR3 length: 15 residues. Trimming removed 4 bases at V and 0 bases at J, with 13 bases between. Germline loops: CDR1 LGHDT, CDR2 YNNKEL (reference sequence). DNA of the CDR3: TGTGCCAGCAGCCCACGGACTGGTGGCTCCTACGAGCAGTACTTC. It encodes CASSPRTGGSYEQYF.

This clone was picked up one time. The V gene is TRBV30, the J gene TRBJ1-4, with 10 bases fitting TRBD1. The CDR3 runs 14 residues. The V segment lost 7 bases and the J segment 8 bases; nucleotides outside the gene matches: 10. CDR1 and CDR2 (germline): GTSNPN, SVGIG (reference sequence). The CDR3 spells CAYKRDRGREKLFF. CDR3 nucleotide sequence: TGTGCCTATAAACGGGACAGGGGCAGAGAAAAACTGTTTTTT.

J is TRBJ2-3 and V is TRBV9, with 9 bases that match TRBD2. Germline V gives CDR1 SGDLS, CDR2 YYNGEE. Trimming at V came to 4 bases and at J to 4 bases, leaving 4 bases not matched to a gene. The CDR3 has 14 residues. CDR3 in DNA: TGTGCCAGCAGCATAGCGGGGGTGGCAGATACGCAGTATTTT. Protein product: CASSIAGVADTQYF.